A selection of T cell receptor beta chains follows, all from one sample in a study of blood T cell repertoires in COVID-19. Data came from immunoSEQ multiplex PCR; TCRdb stores just in-frame clones and leaves some out. This table holds under 450,000 clones, 75% to 90% found once. The specimen sequenced was peripheral blood. The receptor source for this set is a woman in her thirties or forties with COVID-19, enrolled during active disease. Both conserved end residues are part of each CDR3. The order of the fields is V gene, clone size, D gene, J gene, CDR3 DNA, CDR3 protein. D genes are given only for firm matches. A row's size may be missing; if present it is once, few, many or a size class.

TRBV7-2,-,TRBD1,TRBJ2-2,TGTGCCAGCAGGCCTACAGGGGCCTCCACCGGGGAGCTGTTTTTT,CASRPTGASTGELFF
TRBV11-3,-,-,TRBJ2-3,TGTGCCAGTAGGAGCGGACTTAGCACAGATACGCAGTATTTT,CASRSGLSTDTQYF
TRBV28,-,-,TRBJ2-5,TGTGCCAGCAGTTTATTGGGGGCGAGCGGAGAGACCCAGTACTTC,CASSLLGASGETQYF
TRBV19,many,TRBD1,TRBJ2-7,TGTGCCAGTAGTCCCAACAGGGACAGCTACGAGCAGTACTTC,CASSPNRDSYEQYF
TRBV19,-,TRBD1,TRBJ1-5,TGTGCCAGTAGAAAACAGGGGCGGAATAGCAATCAGCCCCAGCATTTT,CASRKQGRNSNQPQHF
TRBV28,-,TRBD1,TRBJ1-2,TGTGCCAGCAGGCCACCGGGACAGGAAAACTATGGCTACACCTTC,CASRPPGQENYGYTF
TRBV20-1,-,TRBD1,TRBJ1-2,TGCAGTGCTAGTTATACCGGGACAGGGGGGATTGGCTACACCTTC,CSASYTGTGGIGYTF
TRBV5-1,-,TRBD2,TRBJ2-7,TGCGCCAGCAGCTCCCCCGGGAGGAGTAGCGGGAGCTCCTACGAGCAGTACTTC,CASSSPGRSSGSSYEQYF
TRBV4-3,once,TRBD2,TRBJ2-5,TGCGCCAGCAGCCAACGAGGGACTAGCCAAGAGACCCAGTACTTC,CASSQRGTSQETQYF
TRBV2,-,-,TRBJ2-1,TGTGCCAGCAGCCTGGGTGGGGGCGATTGGAACAATGAGCAGTTCTTC,CASSLGGGDWNNEQFF
TRBV6-4,-,-,TRBJ2-5,TGTGCCAGCAGTGACCGTGCAGGTACCCAAGAGACCCAGTACTTC,CASSDRAGTQETQYF
TRBV19,-,TRBD1,TRBJ1-6,TGTGCCACTACCGACAGGGAGGCTTCACCCCTCCACTTT,CATTDREASPLHF
TRBV18,-,TRBD2,TRBJ2-7,TGTGCCAGCTCGATTGCCGGGACTAGCGGGGGCTACGAGCAGTACTTC,CASSIAGTSGGYEQYF
TRBV30,-,-,TRBJ1-1,TGTGCCTGGAGTCTTGGGCTTCTAAACACTGAAGCTTTCTTT,CAWSLGLLNTEAFF
TRBV4-3,-,TRBD2,TRBJ2-1,TGCCCCCCCCGCCACGCGGGCGGGGGGGCGGGCAATGAGCAGTTCTTC,CPPRHAGGGAGNEQFF
TRBV7-9,-,TRBD1,TRBJ2-1,TGTGCCAGCAGCCGGACAGGGGCCGGGGACAATGAGCAGTTCTTC,CASSRTGAGDNEQFF
TRBV7-3,-,TRBD2,TRBJ2-5,TGTGCCAGCAGCTACGGACCGGGACTAGGTGTGGAGACCCAGTACTTC,CASSYGPGLGVETQYF
TRBV7-6,-,-,TRBJ2-5,TGTGCCAGCACCCCGGTGGTACCCGCCGCGGCCCAGTACTTC,CASTPVVPAAAQYF
TRBV29-1,-,-,TRBJ2-1,TGCAGCGATCTTTGGACAGCGAACCATTACAATGAGCAGTTCTTC,CSDLWTANHYNEQFF
TRBV19,once,-,TRBJ1-2,TGTGCCAGTAGCCAGTCACTTAATGGGGCTGGCTACACCTTC,CASSQSLNGAGYTF
TRBV6-5,-,-,TRBJ1-5,TGTGCCAGCAGTTACGCTCGGACATCTCCCCAGCATTTT,CASSYARTSPQHF
TRBV29-1,-,TRBD2,TRBJ2-3,TGCAGCGTTGAGGGCCTAGCGGGAGTGGCGGGTACGCAGTATTTT,CSVEGLAGVAGTQYF
TRBV19,-,TRBD1,TRBJ1-5,TGTGCCAGCAACCCGGACAGGGCCTATTCAAGCAATCAGCCCCAGCATTTT,CASNPDRAYSSNQPQHF
TRBV6-4,-,-,TRBJ2-2,TGTGCCAGCAGTGACTGTCTAAGGACATTGGACGCCGGGGAGCTGTTTTTT,CASSDCLRTLDAGELFF
TRBV5-6,-,TRBD1,TRBJ2-7,TGTGCCAGCAGCTTGGACCCCAGGGGGCAATACGAGCAGTACTTC,CASSLDPRGQYEQYF
TRBV4-1,-,TRBD1,TRBJ2-6,TGCGCCAGTAGACCCACAGGGGGCTCTGGGGCCAACGTCCTGACTTTC,CASRPTGGSGANVLTF
TRBV9,-,TRBD2,TRBJ2-7,TGTGCCAGCAGCGTACTAGCGGGTTCCTACGAGCAGTACTTC,CASSVLAGSYEQYF
TRBV2,-,-,TRBJ1-1,TGTGCCAGCAGTGTCATGTCGGGGTCTAGTCGGACTGAAGCTTTCTTT,CASSVMSGSSRTEAFF
TRBV27,-,-,TRBJ1-2,TGTGCCAGCAGTTTACGGGGGGGCAATGGCTACACCTTC,CASSLRGGNGYTF
TRBV7-9,-,-,TRBJ1-2,TGTGCCAGCAGCTACGATTTGGCCCGCTATGGCTACACCTTC,CASSYDLARYGYTF
TRBV27,-,TRBD2,TRBJ2-7,TGTGCCAGCAGTTTTAGAGCGCTCTCCCCCACCAAACTAGCGGGGAGCTCCTACGAGCAGTACTTC,CASSFRALSPTKLAGSSYEQYF
TRBV25-1,-,TRBD1,TRBJ1-2,TGTGCCAGCAGTGGACAGACAGGGAATGAATTAAACTATGGCTACGCCTTC,CASSGQTGNELNYGYAF
TRBV5-1,-,TRBD1,TRBJ1-6,TGCGCCAGCAGCAGGGACAGGGGTAATTCACCCCTCCACTTT,CASSRDRGNSPLHF
TRBV27,medium-sized,TRBD2,TRBJ2-1,TGTGCCAGCAGTTTTCCGACCGGGGGGAGCTCCTACAATGAGCAGTTCTTC,CASSFPTGGSSYNEQFF
TRBV7-8,-,TRBD2,TRBJ2-7,TGTGCCAGCAGCCATCAAGGGACTAGCGGCTCCTACGAGCAGTACTTC,CASSHQGTSGSYEQYF
TRBV5-6,-,-,TRBJ1-1,TGTGCCAGCAGCTCCATAACAACGAACACTGAAGCTTTCTTT,CASSSITTNTEAFF
TRBV5-1,-,TRBD1,TRBJ2-3,TGCGCCAGCAGCTGGAACCAGGGGGCTCTGGCGGATACGCAGTATTTT,CASSWNQGALADTQYF
TRBV6-5,-,TRBD1,TRBJ1-2,TGTGCCAGCAGAAGGACAGGGGATGCTAACTATGGCTACACCTTC,CASRRTGDANYGYTF
TRBV5-1,few,TRBD2,TRBJ2-7,TGCGCCAGCAGCTTTGCTAGCGGAAACTACGAGCAGTACTTC,CASSFASGNYEQYF
TRBV28,-,-,TRBJ1-1,TGTGCCAGCAGTTTATTCAGGGAAGAAGCTTTCTTT,CASSLFREEAFF
TRBV9,-,-,TRBJ1-4,TGTGCCAGCAGCGCGCAGGTGACAACTAATGAAAAACTGTTTTTT,CASSAQVTTNEKLFF
TRBV21-1,-,-,TRBJ1-2,TGTGCCAGCCCCAAGAATCCCTGCAGGGAAGGTGGCTACACCTTC,CASPKNPCREGGYTF